This T cell receptor beta chain emerged from a study of blood T cell repertoires in COVID-19. Study context: Acute and convalescent COVID-19 specimens originated in the United States, Italy and Spain. Nucleic acid was either cDNA or gDNA, and it came from T cells, B-cell-depleted T cells, or PBMCs.

From germline, CDR1 is GTSNPN and CDR2 SVGIG (reference sequence). The ends were cut back, 3 bases at V and 2 bases at J, with 18 bases in the middle. The CDR3 length is 16 residues. Produced via immunoSEQ multiplex PCR; TCRdb's table is partial and in-frame only. Of about 130,000 clones listed, around 88% are singletons. Followed longitudinally, the Seattle patients had been enrolled during active infection. The specimen was peripheral blood. V is TRBV30 and J is TRBJ2-3, with D possibly TRBD2 on 6 matching bases. This receptor was obtained from a man between 60 and 75 years old with COVID-19, enrolled during active disease. The CDR3 DNA reads TGTGCCTGGAGCCGGGACTCTCAATCCTCCACAGATACGCAGTATTTT. Its translation: CAWSRDSQSSTDTQYF.